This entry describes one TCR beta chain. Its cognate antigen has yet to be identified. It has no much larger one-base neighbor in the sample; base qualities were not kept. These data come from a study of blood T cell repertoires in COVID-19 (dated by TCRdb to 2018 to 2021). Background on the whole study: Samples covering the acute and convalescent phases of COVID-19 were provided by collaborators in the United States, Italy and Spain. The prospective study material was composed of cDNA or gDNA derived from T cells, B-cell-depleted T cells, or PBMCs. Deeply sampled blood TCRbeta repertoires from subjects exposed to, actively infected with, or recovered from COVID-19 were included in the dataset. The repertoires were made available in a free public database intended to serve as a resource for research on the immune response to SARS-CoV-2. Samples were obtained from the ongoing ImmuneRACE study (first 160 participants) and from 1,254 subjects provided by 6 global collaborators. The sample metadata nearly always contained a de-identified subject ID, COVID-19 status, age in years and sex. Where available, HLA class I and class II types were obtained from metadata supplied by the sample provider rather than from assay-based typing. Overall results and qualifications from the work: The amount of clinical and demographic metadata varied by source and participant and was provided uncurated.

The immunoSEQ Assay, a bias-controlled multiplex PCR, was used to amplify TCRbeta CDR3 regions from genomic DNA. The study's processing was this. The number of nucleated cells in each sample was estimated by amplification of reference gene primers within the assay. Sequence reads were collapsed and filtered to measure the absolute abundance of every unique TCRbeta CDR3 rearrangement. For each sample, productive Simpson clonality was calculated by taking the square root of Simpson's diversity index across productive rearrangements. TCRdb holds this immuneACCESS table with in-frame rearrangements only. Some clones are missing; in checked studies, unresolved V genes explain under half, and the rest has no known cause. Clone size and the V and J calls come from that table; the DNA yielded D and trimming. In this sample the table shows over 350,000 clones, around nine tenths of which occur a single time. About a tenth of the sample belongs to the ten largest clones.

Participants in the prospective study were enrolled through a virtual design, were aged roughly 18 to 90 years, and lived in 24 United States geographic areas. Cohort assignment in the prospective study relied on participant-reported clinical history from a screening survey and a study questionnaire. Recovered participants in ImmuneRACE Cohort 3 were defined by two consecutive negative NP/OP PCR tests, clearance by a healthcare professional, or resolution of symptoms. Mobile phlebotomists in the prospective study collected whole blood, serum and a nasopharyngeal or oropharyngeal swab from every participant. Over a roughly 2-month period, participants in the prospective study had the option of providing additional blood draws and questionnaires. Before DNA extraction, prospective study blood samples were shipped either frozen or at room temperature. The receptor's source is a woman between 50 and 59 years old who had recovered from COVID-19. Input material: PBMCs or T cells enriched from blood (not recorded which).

The CDR3 sequence is CASSQDEAPTEAFF. The DNA reads as follows: TGTGCCAGCAGCCAAGATGAGGCCCCCACTGAAGCTTTCTTT. The sequence is built from TRBV3-1 (or the pseudogene TRBV3-2) and TRBJ1-1; no D gene is confidently identified. In the germline V gene (reference sequence), CDR1 corresponds to LGHDT and CDR2 to YNNKEL. V is clipped by 0 bases and J by 4 bases, and the sequence between their germline boundaries is 9 bases long. The CDR3 has 14 amino acids, counting the end cysteine and phenylalanine. The sequence is cut down to CDR3 DNA, 42 bases in frame from base 1.